This T cell receptor (beta chain) was recorded in a study of Ad26.COV2.S vaccination and SARS-CoV-2 variants. As for treatment: around 19 received Ad26.COV2.S at low or high dose, single or two shots; about 5 received placebo; per-sample allocation not given. Sampling happened 63 days after the first vaccine or placebo injection. Study-level results: Responses of spike-specific T cells (both CD8+ and CD4+) reportedly showed substantial breadth after vaccination.

On this clone: Its antigen is still unknown.

Data came from immunoSEQ multiplex PCR; TCRdb stores just in-frame clones and leaves some out. The sample lists fewer than 500,000 clones; roughly 87% were seen once. The source material was peripheral blood, sampled in a trial of Ad26.COV2.S vaccine versus placebo. The sequence derives from a person aged 18 to 59 who received the Ad26.COV2.S COVID-19 vaccine or a placebo.

CDR3 amino acids: CASSLATHGGHGYTF. As DNA, the CDR3 is TGCGCCAGCAGCCTCGCTACCCACGGGGGGCATGGCTACACCTTC. The chain joins TRBV4-1 to TRBJ1-2; maybe TRBD1 (6 bases). CDR1 and CDR2 from the germline V gene are MGHRA and YSYEKL. There are 15 residues in the CDR3. The V and J ends lost 4 bases and 6 bases respectively, with 18 bases between them.